A single sample is the source of the 15 T cell receptor beta chains below, sequenced in a study of CD8+ T cells in alopecia areata. The sequencing template was cDNA reverse transcribed from extracted RNA. Method: immunoSEQ multiplex PCR; TCRdb's copy keeps in-frame clones and lacks some. In the table there are some 200,000 clones, over 50% of which are singletons. Here the sequenced sample was CD4+ T cells sorted from blood, taken at week 0. The receptors were sampled from a human donor with alopecia areata.

The chain is built from TRBV29-1 and TRBJ2-7, with 8 bases fitting TRBD1. The trim removed 7 bases at V and 6 bases at J, leaving 8 bases unmatched. Germline V lookup: CDR1 SQVTM, CDR2 ANQGSEA. This CDR3 contains 12 residues. CDR3 amino acids: CSAGQGIGEQYF. The CDR3 DNA is TGCAGCGCCGGACAGGGTATCGGCGAGCAGTACTTC.

This clone appeared once. Here the CDR3 reads CATRGTDYGYTF. Here the CDR3 DNA reads TGTGCCACCAGGGGGACGGACTATGGCTACACCTTC. The J gene is TRBJ1-2, the V gene TRBV5-6, with TRBD1 identical over 7 bases. CDR3 length: 12 amino acids. The V and J ends lost 9 bases and 3 bases, in that order; junction bases with no gene match: 5. Germline V CDR1 and CDR2: SGHDT, YYEEEE.

The chain is built from TRBV15 and TRBJ1-5; 7 positions match TRBD1. J gave up 2 bases and V 3 bases, and 13 bases lay outside the gene matches. Germline lookup yields CDR1 LNHNV and CDR2 YYDKDF (reference sequence). The length of the CDR3 is 18 residues. CDR3 sequence (DNA): TGTGCCACCAGCAGGAAACTCACGCAGGGGGTGGGCAATCAGCCCCAGCATTTT. It codes for CATSRKLTQGVGNQPQHF.

The chain has TRBV10-3 and TRBJ1-3; D uncertain. Germline CDR1 ENHRY, CDR2 SYGVKD. CDR3 length: 13 amino acids. V lost 7 bases and J lost 4, with 11 bases in between. The CDR3 is CAITMEPGNTIYF. The CDR3 DNA follows: TGTGCCATCACCATGGAGCCGGGAAACACCATATATTTT.

The J gene is TRBJ1-2, the V gene TRBV6-1, with D perhaps TRBD1 (6 bases). V was shortened by 0 bases and J by 1 base, with 9 bases between the two germline ends. CDR1 is MNHNS, CDR2 SASEGT, per germline. This CDR3 has 15 amino acids. This CDR3 reads CASSEAPQGNYGYTF. The CDR3 bases are TGTGCCAGCAGTGAAGCGCCACAGGGTAACTATGGCTACACCTTC.

This clone was seen a few times. This chain uses TRBV7-9 with TRBJ1-5; possible D gene TRBD1, 5 bases. Trimming cost V 6 bases and J 6 bases, with 12 bases left between them. CDR3 length equals 13 residues. Per the germline V gene, CDR1 is SEHNR and CDR2 is FQNEAQ (reference sequence). Here the CDR3 reads CASSLTTGQPQHF. CDR3 in DNA: TGTGCCAGCAGTCTCACAACAGGTCAGCCCCAGCATTTT. The full variable domain, its missing parts supplied by reference TRBV7-9 and TRBJ1-5, is DTGVSQNPRHKITKRGQNVTFRCDPISEHNRLYWYRQTLGQGPEFLTYFQNEAQLEKSRLLSDRFSAERPKGSFSTLEIQRTEQGDSAMYLCASSLTTGQPQHFGDGTRLSIL.

The V gene is TRBV4-1, the J gene TRBJ1-5; 11 nucleotides match TRBD1. The V gene's germline CDR1 is MGHRA and CDR2 YSYEKL. This CDR3 spans 20 amino acids. J gave up 0 bases and V 0 bases, and 10 bases lay outside the gene matches. This chain's CDR3 is CASSQDPPDRGQSSNQPQHF. CDR3 DNA sequence: TGCGCCAGCAGCCAAGATCCCCCGGACAGGGGGCAGAGTAGCAATCAGCCCCAGCATTTT.

The gene calls are TRBV5-1 and TRBJ2-7; D might be TRBD2 (6 bases). CDR3 length: 12 amino acids. V lost 7 bases, J lost 0 bases, and 8 bases lay in between. Looked up from germline, CDR1 is SGHRS and CDR2 is YFSETQ. CDR3 residues: CASGGSSYEQYF. CDR3 sequence (DNA): TGCGCCAGCGGGGGGAGCTCCTACGAGCAGTACTTC.

The chain uses TRBV29-1 and TRBJ1-2, with 8 bases identical to TRBD1. Germline CDR1 SQVTM, CDR2 ANQGSEA. The ends lost 3 bases at V and 7 bases at J; junction bases unmatched: 7. The CDR3 is made up of 13 amino acids. In DNA form, the CDR3 reads TGCAGCGTTGAGTGGCAGGGGGCGCGTGGCTACACCTTC. Encoded protein: CSVEWQGARGYTF.

The genes are TRBV29-1 and TRBJ1-5; perhaps TRBD1 as D (6 bases). The CDR3 totals 14 residues. Deletions cut 4 bases from V and 4 bases from J, with 14 bases between. CDR1 and CDR2 from the germline V gene are SQVTM and ANQGSEA. CDR3 DNA: TGCAGCGTTGGAGGAGACAGGAAAAATCAGCCCCAGCATTTT. Protein product: CSVGGDRKNQPQHF. Combining the CDR3 with reference TRBV29-1 and TRBJ1-5 gives the whole variable domain SAVISQKPSRDICQRGTSLTIQCQVDSQVTMMFWYRQQPGQSLTLIATANQGSEATYESGFVIDKFPISRPNLTFSTLTVSNMSPEDSSIYLCSVGGDRKNQPQHFGDGTRLSIL.

The CDR3 region has the DNA TGTGCCAGCAGCCGGCAGGGATCTCAGCCCCAGCATTTT. The encoded protein is CASSRQGSQPQHF. The chain employs TRBV6-6 and TRBJ1-5; D perhaps matches TRBD1 (5 bases). The CDR3 consists of 13 residues. Germline CDR1 reads MNHNY; CDR2 reads SVGAGI (reference sequence). V lost 6 bases to trimming and J lost 6 bases, with 12 bases between them.

This clone was detected only once. The V gene is TRBV30, the J gene TRBJ1-2; no firm D call. Trimming pared 2 bases from V and 14 bases from J, leaving 21 bases between. The CDR3 has 13 amino acids. Per germline, CDR1 GTSNPN and CDR2 SVGIG (reference sequence). CDR3 DNA sequence: TGTGCCTGGAGTCGAGGAATTCCATCGTCGGGGACCTTC. It codes for CAWSRGIPSSGTF.

This chain joins TRBV27 and TRBJ2-5, with D perhaps matching TRBD1 or TRBD2 (6 bases each). This CDR3 has 14 amino acids. CDR1 is MNHEY and CDR2 is SMNVEV in the germline V gene (reference sequence). Between the trimmed V and J ends, which lost 1 base and 5 bases, there was a span of 11 bases. The CDR3: CASSLWGAAETQYF. The DNA for the CDR3 is TGTGCCAGCAGTTTATGGGGGGCGGCGGAGACCCAGTACTTC.

The V and J genes are TRBV19 and TRBJ2-7; the D is unclear. V was clipped by 3 bases and J by 2 bases, with 5 bases between them. The germline CDR1 and CDR2 sequences are LNHDA and SQIVND (reference sequence). The CDR3 sequence is 12 residues long. The CDR3 DNA reads as TGTGCCAGTAGTATCGAACCCTACGAGCAGTACTTC. Its translation is CASSIEPYEQYF. Based on the CDR3 plus reference TRBV19 and TRBJ2-7, the full variable domain is DGGITQSPKYLFRKEGQNVTLSCEQNLNHDAMYWYRQDPGQGLRLIYYSQIVNDFQKGDIAEGYSVSREKKESFPLTVTSAQKNPTAFYLCASSIEPYEQYFGPGTRLTVT.

This clone has more than one count but fewer than ten. This sequence joins TRBV30 and TRBJ2-4; D is perhaps TRBD1 or TRBD2 (6 bases each). Trimming shortened V by 0 bases and J by 9 bases, and 27 bases separated the two germline ends. This CDR3 has 18 amino acids. Germline assignment: CDR1 GTSNPN and CDR2 SVGIG (reference sequence). The CDR3 nucleotides read TGTGCCTGGAGTGTACCGGGGGCGGCACGTATACATAGGAGCATTCAGTACTTC. Its translation: CAWSVPGAARIHRSIQYF.